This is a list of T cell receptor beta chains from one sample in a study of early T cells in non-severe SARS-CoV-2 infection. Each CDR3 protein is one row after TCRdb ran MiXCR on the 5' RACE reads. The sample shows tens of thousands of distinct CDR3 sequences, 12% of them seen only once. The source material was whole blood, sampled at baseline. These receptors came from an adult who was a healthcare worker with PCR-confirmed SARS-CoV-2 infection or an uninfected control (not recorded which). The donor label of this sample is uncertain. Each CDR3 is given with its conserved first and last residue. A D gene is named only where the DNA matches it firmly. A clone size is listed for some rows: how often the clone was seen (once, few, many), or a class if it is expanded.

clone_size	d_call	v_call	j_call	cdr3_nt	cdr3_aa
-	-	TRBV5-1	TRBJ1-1	TGCGCCAGCAGCTTTTCGACAGGTATCAACACTGAAGCTTTCTTT	CASSFSTGINTEAFF
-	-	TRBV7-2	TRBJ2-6	TGTGCCAGCAGCTTACAGGCCGGTAAATCTGGGGCCAACGTCCTGACTTTC	CASSLQAGKSGANVLTF
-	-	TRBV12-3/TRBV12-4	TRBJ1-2	TGTGCCAGCAGTTTGAGTCTTAACTATGGCTACACCTTC	CASSLSLNYGYTF
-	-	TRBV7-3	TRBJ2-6	TGTGCCAGCAGTCCTCAGGGCGGGGCCAACGTCCTGACTTTC	CASSPQGGANVLTF
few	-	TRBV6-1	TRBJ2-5	TGTGCCAGCAGCGTCTCCGGGACCCCCGGCGAGACCCAGTACTTC	CASSVSGTPGETQYF
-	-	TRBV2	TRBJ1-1	TGTGCCAGCAGTGAACGGGAGAGGGGGAGCACTGAAGCTTTCTTT	CASSERERGSTEAFF
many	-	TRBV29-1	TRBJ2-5	TGCAGCGTTTTTCGGGAGACCCAGTACTTC	CSVFRETQYF
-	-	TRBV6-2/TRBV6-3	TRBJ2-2	TGTGCCAGCAGTTATGACAGCCGGGCCTACATCGCGAACACCGGGGAGCTGTTTTTT	CASSYDSRAYIANTGELFF
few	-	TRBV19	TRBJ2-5	TGTGCCAGTAGTGGGACACCCCAAGAGACCCAGTACTTC	CASSGTPQETQYF
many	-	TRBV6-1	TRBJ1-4	TGTGCCAGCAGGGGGGACCGAGTAGATAATGAAAAACTGTTTTTT	CASRGDRVDNEKLFF
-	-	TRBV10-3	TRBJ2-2	TGTGCCACTTTGGAGGGGGTCGGCACCGGGGAGCTGTTTTTT	CATLEGVGTGELFF
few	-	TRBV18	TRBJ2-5	TGTGCCAGCTCACCGGAGGGGACCCAGTACTTC	CASSPEGTQYF
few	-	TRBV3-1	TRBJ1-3	TGTGCCAGTACCCTAGGACAGACAGTCTCTGGAAACACCATATATTTT	CASTLGQTVSGNTIYF
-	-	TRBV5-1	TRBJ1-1	TGCACCAGCAGCTTTAAGAGGGGATGGGACACTGAAGCTTTCTTT	CTSSFKRGWDTEAFF
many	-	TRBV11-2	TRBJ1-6	TGTGCCAGCAGCTTACACAGGGACGGGAATTCACCCCTCCACTTT	CASSLHRDGNSPLHF
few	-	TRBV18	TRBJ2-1	TGTGCCAGCTCACCACCTGGGAGGGGGCGACTTGGGAATGAGCAGTTCTTC	CASSPPGRGRLGNEQFF
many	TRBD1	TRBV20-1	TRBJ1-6	TGCAGTGCTAGAGGGACAGGGAATTCACCCCTCCACTTT	CSARGTGNSPLHF
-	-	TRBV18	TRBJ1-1	TGTGCCAGCTCACTCGGGCCATCAGCACAGAACACTGAAGCTTTCTTT	CASSLGPSAQNTEAFF
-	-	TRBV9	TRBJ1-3	TGTGCCAGCAGCGTAGGAGGGGACACCATATATTTT	CASSVGGDTIYF